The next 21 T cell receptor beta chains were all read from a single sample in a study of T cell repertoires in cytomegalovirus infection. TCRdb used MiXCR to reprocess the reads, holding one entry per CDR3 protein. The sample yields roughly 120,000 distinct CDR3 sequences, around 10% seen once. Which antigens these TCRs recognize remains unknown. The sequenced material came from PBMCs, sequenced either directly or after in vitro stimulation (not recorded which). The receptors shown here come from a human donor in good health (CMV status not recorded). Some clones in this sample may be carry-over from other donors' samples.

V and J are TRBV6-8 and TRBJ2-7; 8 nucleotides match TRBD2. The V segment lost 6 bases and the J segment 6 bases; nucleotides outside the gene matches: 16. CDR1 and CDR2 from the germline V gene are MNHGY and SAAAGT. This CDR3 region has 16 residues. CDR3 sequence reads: CASSPRGFAGGLEQYV. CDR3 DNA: TGTGCCAGCAGCCCACGCGGTTTTGCGGGAGGCCTCGAGCAGTACGTC.

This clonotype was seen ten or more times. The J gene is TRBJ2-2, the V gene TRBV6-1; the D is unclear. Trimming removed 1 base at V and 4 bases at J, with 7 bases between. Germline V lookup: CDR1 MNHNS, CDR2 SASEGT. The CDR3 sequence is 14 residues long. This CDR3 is CASSEGRRTGELFF. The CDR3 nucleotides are TGTGCCAGCAGTGAAGGTCGTCGCACCGGGGAGCTGTTTTTT.

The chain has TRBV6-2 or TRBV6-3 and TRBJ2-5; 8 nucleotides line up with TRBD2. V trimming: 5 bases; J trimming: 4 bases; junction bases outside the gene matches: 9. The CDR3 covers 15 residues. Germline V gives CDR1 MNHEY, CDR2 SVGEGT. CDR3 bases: TGTGCCAGCAGTAGCGGGAGTGGAGATATAGAGACCCAGTACTTC. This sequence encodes CASSSGSGDIETQYF.

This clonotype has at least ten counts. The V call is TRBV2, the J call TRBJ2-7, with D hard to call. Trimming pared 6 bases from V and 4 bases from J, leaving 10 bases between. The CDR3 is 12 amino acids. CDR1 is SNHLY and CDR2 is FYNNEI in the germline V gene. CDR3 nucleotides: TGTGCCAGCAGCTCGATGGGTTACGAGCAGTACTTC. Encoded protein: CASSSMGYEQYF.

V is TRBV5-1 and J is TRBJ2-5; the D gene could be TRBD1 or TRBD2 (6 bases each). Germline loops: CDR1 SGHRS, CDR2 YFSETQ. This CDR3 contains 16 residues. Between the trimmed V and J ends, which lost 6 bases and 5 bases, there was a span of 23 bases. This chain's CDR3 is CASMRSGGGGRETQYF. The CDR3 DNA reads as TGCGCCAGCATGCGGAGCGGCGGAGGGGGGAGGGAGACCCAGTACTTC.

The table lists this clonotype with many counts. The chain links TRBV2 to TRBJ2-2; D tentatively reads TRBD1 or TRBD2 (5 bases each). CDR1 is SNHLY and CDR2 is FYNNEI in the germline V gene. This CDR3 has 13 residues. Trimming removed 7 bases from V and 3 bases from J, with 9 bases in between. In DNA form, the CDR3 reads TGTGCCAGCATCGGGACCTACACCGGGGAGCTGTTTTTT. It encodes CASIGTYTGELFF.

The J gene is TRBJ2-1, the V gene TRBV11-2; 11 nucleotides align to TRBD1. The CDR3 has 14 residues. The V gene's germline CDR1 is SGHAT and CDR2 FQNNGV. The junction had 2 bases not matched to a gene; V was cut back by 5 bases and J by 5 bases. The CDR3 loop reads CASSGQGAHNEQFF. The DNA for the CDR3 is TGTGCCAGCAGCGGACAGGGGGCACACAATGAGCAGTTCTTC.

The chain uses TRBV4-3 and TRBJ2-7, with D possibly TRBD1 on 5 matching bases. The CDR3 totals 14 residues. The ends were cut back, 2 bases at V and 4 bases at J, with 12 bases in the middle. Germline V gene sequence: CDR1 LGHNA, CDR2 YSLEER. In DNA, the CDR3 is TGCGCCAGCAGCCAACTAGACAGAGCTTACGAGCAGTACGTC. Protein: CASSQLDRAYEQYV.

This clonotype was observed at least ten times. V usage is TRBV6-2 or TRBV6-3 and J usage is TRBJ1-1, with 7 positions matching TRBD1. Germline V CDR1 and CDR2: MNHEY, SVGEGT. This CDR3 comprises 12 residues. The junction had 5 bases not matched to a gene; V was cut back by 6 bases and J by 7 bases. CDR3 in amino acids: CASRTGQIEAFF. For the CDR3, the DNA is TGTGCCAGCAGGACAGGGCAAATTGAAGCTTTCTTT.

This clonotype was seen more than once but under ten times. The CDR3 DNA is TGTGCCAGTGGGGGGGACAGCAACACCGGGGAGCTGTTTTTT. Amino acids: CASGGDSNTGELFF. The chain combines TRBV19 with TRBJ2-2; D possibly uses TRBD1 or TRBD2 (7 bases each). The CDR3 has 14 residues. Per germline, CDR1 LNHDA and CDR2 SQIVND (reference sequence). V lost 8 bases and J 2 bases, leaving 12 bases between the germline ends.

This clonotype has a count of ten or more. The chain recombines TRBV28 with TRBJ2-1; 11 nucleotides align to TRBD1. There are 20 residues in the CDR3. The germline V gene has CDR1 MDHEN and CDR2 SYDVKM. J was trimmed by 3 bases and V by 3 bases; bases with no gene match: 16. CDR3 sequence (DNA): TGTGCCAGCAGTTTCCGAGGGACAGGGGGACCCCGAGGTGACTACAATGAGCAGTTCTTC. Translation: CASSFRGTGGPRGDYNEQFF.

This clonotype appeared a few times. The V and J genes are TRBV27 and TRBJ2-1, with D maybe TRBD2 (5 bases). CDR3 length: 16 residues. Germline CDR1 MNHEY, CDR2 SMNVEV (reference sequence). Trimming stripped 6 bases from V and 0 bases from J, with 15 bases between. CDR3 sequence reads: CASRLATPSSYNEQFF. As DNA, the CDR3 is TGTGCCAGCAGGCTAGCCACTCCGAGCTCCTACAATGAGCAGTTCTTC.

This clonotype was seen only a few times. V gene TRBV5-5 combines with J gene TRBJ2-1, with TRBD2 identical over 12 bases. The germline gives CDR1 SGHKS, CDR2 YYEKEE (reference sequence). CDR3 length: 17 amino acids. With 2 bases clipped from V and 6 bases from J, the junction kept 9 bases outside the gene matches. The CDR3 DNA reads TGTGCCAGCAGCTTAGGACTAGCGGGAAAAGGACTCAATGAGCAGTTCTTC. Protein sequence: CASSLGLAGKGLNEQFF.

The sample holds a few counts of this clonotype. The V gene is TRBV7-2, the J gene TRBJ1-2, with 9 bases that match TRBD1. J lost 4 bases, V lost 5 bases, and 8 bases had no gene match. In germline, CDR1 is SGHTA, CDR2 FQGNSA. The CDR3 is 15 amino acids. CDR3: CASSERGQGSYGYTF. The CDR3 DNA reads TGTGCCAGCAGCGAAAGGGGACAGGGATCCTATGGCTACACCTTC.

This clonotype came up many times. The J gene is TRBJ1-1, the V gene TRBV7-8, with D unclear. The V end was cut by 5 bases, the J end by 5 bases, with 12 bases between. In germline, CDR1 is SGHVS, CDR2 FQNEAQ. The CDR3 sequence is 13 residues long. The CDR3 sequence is CASSKLPGTEAFF. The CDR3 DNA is TGTGCCAGCAGCAAACTACCGGGGACTGAAGCTTTCTTT.

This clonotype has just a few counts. The chain's CDR3 is CATQGYRYGYTF. CDR3 sequence (DNA): TGTGCCACCCAGGGATATCGCTATGGCTACACCTTC. The V and J genes are TRBV19 and TRBJ1-2; the D gene is possibly TRBD1 (5 bases). Trimming left V 10 bases short and J 4 bases short, with 13 bases between. Germline V gene lookup returns CDR1 LNHDA and CDR2 SQIVND (reference sequence). The CDR3 consists of 12 residues.

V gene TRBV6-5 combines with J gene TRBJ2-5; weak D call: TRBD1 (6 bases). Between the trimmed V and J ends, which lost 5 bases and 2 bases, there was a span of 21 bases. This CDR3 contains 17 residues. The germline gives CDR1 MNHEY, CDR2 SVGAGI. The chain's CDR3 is CASSKTDSVYAQETQYF. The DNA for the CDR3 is TGTGCCAGCAGTAAGACGGACAGTGTCTACGCTCAAGAGACCCAGTACTTC.

CDR3 residues: CASSLDRVGANVLTF. CDR3 nucleotides: TGCGCCAGCAGCTTGGATAGGGTCGGGGCCAACGTCCTGACTTTC. V is TRBV5-1 and J is TRBJ2-6; D not certain. Trimming stripped 0 bases from V and 4 bases from J, with 8 bases between. The CDR3 runs 15 residues. Germline V gene lookup returns CDR1 SGHRS and CDR2 YFSETQ.

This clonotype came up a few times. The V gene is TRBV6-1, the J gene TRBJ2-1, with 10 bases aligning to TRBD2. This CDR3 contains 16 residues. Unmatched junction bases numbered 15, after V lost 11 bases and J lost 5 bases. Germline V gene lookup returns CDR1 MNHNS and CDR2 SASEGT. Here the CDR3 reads CAGGGILAGRHNEQFF. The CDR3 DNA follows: TGTGCCGGGGGGGGCATACTAGCGGGAAGACACAATGAGCAGTTCTTC.

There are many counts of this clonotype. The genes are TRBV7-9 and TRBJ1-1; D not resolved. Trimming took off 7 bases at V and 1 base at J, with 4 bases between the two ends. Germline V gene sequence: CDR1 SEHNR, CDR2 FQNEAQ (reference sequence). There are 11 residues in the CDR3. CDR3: CASKANTEAFF. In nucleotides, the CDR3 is TGTGCCAGCAAGGCGAACACTGAAGCTTTCTTT.

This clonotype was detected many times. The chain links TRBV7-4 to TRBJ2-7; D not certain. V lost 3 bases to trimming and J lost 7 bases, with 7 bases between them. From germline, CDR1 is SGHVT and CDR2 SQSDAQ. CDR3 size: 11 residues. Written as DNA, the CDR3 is TGTGCCAGCAGCTTTTTAGCTGAGCAGTACGTC. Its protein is CASSFLAEQYV.